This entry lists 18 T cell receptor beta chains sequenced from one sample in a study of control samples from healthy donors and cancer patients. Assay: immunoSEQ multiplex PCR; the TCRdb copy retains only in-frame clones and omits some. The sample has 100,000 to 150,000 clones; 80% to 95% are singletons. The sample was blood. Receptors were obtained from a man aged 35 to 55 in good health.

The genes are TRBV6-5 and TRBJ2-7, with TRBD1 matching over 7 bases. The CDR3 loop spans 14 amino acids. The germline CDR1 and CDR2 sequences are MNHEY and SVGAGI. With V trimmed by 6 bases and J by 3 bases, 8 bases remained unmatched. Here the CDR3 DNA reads TGTGCCAGCAGCCAAGGGACAGTGATCTACGAGCAGTACTTC. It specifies CASSQGTVIYEQYF.

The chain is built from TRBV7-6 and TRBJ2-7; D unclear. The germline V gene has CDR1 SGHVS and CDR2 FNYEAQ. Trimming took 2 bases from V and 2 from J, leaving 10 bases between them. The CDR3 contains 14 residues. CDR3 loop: CASSLSSHPYEQYF. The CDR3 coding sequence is TGTGCCAGCAGCTTATCTTCTCACCCCTACGAGCAGTACTTC.

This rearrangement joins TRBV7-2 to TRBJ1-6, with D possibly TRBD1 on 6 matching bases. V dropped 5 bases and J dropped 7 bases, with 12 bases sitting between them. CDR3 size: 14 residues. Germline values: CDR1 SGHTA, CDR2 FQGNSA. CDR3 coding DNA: TGTGCCAGCAGCCATCAGGGGTCGAATTCACCCCTCCACTTT. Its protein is CASSHQGSNSPLHF.

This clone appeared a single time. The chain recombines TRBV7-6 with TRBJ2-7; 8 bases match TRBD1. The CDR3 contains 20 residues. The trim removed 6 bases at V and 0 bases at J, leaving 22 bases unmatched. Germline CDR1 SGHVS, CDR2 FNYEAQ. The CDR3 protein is CASRPLSITGQGLYSYEQYF. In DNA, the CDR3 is TGTGCCAGCAGGCCTTTATCAATAACCGGACAGGGATTATACTCCTACGAGCAGTACTTC. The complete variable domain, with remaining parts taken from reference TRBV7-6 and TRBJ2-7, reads GAGVSQSPRYKVTKRGQDVALRCDPISGHVSLYWYRQALGQGPEFLTYFNYEAQQDKSGLPNDRFSAERPEGSISTLTIQRTEQRDSAMYRCASRPLSITGQGLYSYEQYFGPGTRLTVT.

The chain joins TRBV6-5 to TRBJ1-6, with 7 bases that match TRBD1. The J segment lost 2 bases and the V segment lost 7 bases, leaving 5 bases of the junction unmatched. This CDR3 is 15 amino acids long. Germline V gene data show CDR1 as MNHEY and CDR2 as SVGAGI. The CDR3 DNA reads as TGTGCCAGCACCAACGACAGGGCCTATAATTCACCCCTCCACTTT. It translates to CASTNDRAYNSPLHF.

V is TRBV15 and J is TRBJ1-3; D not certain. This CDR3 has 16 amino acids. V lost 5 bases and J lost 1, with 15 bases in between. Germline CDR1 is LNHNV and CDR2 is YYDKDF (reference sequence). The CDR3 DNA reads TGTGCCACCAGCCTTGGACGGACGAATTCTGGAAACACCATATATTTT. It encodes CATSLGRTNSGNTIYF.

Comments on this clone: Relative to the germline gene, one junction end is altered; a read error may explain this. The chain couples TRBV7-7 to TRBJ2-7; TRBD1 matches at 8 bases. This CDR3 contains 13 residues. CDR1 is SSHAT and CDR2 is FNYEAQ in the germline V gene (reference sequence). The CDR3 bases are TGTGCTAGCAGCCCCGGACAGGGCTACGAGCAGTACTTC. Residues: CASSPGQGYEQYF.

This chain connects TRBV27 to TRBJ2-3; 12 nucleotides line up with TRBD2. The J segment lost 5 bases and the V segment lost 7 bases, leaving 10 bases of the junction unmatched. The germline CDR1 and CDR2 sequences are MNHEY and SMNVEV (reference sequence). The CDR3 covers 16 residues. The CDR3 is CASKGLAGRQVDTQYF. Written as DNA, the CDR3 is TGTGCCAGCAAGGGACTAGCGGGCCGGCAGGTAGATACGCAGTATTTT.

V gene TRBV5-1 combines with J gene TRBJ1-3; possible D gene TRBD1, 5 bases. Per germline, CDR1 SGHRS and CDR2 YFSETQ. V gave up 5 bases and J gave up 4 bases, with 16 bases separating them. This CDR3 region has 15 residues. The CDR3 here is CASSSQGEVGNTIYF. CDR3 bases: TGCGCCAGCAGTAGTCAGGGAGAAGTCGGAAACACCATATATTTT.

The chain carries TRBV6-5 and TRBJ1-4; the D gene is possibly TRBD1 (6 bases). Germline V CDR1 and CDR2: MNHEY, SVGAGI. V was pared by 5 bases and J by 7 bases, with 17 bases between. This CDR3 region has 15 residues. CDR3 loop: CASSRLTGNSEKLFF. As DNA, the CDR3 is TGTGCCAGCAGTCGTCTAACAGGGAATAGTGAAAAACTGTTTTTT.

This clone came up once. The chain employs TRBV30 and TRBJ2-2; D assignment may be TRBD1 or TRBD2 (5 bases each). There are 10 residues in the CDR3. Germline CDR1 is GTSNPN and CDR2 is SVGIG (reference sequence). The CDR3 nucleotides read TGTGGGTGGGGGACCGGGGAGCTGTTTTTT. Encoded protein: CGWGTGELFF.

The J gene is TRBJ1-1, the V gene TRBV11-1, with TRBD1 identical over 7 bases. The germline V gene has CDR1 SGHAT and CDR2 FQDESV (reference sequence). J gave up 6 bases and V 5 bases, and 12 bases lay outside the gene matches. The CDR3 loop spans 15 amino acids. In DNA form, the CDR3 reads TGTGCCAGCAGCCACGGCAGGGGGGGGGCTGCTGAAGCTTTCTTT. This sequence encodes CASSHGRGGAAEAFF.

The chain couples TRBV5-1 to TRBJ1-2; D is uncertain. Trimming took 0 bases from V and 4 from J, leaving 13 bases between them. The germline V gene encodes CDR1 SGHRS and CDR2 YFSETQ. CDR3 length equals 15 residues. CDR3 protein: CASSLALRGIYGYTF. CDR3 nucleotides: TGCGCCAGCAGCTTGGCCTTAAGAGGGATCTATGGCTACACCTTC.

The CDR3, as DNA: TGCAGCGTACAGCCCGAAGCTTTCTTT. This sequence encodes CSVQPEAFF. The genes are TRBV29-1 and TRBJ1-1; no firm D call. This CDR3 contains 9 residues. Germline values: CDR1 SQVTM, CDR2 ANQGSEA. Trimming pared 6 bases from V and 8 bases from J, leaving 7 bases between.

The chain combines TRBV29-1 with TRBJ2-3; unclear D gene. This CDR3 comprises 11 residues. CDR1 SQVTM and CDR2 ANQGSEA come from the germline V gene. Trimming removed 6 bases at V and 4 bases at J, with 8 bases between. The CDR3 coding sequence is TGCAGCGTAGGACGCCCAGATACGCAGTATTTT. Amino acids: CSVGRPDTQYF.

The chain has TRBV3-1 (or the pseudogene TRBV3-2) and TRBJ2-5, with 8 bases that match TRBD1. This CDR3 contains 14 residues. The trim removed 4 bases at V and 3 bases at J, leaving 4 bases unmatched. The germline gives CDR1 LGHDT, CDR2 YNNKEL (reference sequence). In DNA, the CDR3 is TGTGCCAGCAGCCCCGAGACAGGGGAAGAGACCCAGTACTTC. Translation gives CASSPETGEETQYF.

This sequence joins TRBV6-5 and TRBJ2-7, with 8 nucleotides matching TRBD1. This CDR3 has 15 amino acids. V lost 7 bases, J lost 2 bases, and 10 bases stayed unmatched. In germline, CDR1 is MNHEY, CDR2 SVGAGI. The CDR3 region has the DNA TGTGCCAGCACCCCCGGACAGGGCCGTCCCTACGAGCAGTACTTC. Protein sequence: CASTPGQGRPYEQYF.

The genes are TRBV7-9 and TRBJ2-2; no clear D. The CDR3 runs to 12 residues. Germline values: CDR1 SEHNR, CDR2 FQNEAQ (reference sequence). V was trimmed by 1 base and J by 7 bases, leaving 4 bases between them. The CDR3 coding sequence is TGTGCCAGCAGCTTAGAGGTCGGGGAGCTGTTTTTT. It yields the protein CASSLEVGELFF.